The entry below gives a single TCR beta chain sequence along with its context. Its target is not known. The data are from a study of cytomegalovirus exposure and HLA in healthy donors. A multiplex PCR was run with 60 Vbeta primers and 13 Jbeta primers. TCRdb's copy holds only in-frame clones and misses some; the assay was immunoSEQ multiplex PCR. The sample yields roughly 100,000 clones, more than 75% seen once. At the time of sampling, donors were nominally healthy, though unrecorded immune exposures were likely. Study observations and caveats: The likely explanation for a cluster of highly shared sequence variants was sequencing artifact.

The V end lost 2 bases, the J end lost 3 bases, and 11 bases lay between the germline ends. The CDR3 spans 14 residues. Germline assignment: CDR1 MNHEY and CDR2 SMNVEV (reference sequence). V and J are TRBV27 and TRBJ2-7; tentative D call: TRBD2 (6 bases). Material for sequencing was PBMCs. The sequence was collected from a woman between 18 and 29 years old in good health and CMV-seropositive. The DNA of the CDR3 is TGTGCCAGCAGTTTACGGGAGCACGGCTACGAGCAGTACTTC. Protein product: CASSLREHGYEQYF.